This T cell receptor (beta chain) was documented in a study of blood T cell repertoires in COVID-19. Individuals drawn from around 25 US areas were roughly 18 to 95 years old. Per germline, CDR1 SNHLY and CDR2 FYNNEI. The CDR3 has 13 residues. Trimming took 8 bases from V and 7 from J; bases not matched to a gene: 9. Authors' data handling: Reference gene primer amplification gave nucleated cell count estimates. The assay was immunoSEQ multiplex PCR, and TCRdb's table has in-frame clones only and misses some. V and J calls and clone size are given by that table; D and trimming were obtained from the DNA. The repertoire holds about 62,000 clones, 65% to 85% seen once, with 51% in the top ten.

Sequenced material: PBMCs or T cells enriched from blood (not recorded which). This chain joins TRBV2 and TRBJ2-5; 8 bases align to TRBD2. The TCR comes from a woman aged 55-70 years who had been exposed to COVID-19. In DNA form, the CDR3 reads TGTGCCAGCCTCCCCGGGGGGGGAGGGACCCAGTACTTC. It translates to CASLPGGGGTQYF.